The 13 T cell receptor beta chains in this list originate from one sample, sequenced in a study of shared clonotypes between healthy human individuals. The method was immunoSEQ multiplex PCR; TCRdb's version includes in-frame clones alone and lacks a portion of them. The sample has hundreds of thousands of clones, about three quarters seen once. The specimen was memory CD4+ T cells sorted from blood. Subset denoted: CD45RA-negative fraction. The receptors derive from a woman in her twenties or thirties in good health.

This clone was seen only a few times. The V gene is TRBV28, the J gene TRBJ2-7; 8 bases agree with TRBD2. The CDR3 has 15 residues. Germline loops: CDR1 MDHEN, CDR2 SYDVKM. V trimming: 5 bases; J trimming: 3 bases; junction bases outside the gene matches: 9. Here the CDR3 reads CASSPGGGTIYEQYF. The DNA of the CDR3 is TGTGCCAGCAGTCCCGGGGGGGGGACAATCTACGAGCAGTACTTC.

This chain uses TRBV9 with TRBJ2-1; TRBD1 is a possible D gene (6 bases). Between the trimmed V and J ends, which lost 3 bases and 8 bases, there was a span of 24 bases. The CDR3 runs 17 residues. Germline lookup yields CDR1 SGDLS and CDR2 YYNGEE. The CDR3: CASSAAGQHSGTDEQFF. CDR3 sequence (DNA): TGTGCCAGCAGCGCAGCCGGACAGCATTCCGGGACGGATGAGCAGTTCTTC.

This rearrangement joins TRBV29-1 to TRBJ2-1; tentative D call: TRBD2 (6 bases). V was shortened by 4 bases and J by 6 bases, with 13 bases between the two germline ends. CDR3 length equals 13 residues. The germline gives CDR1 SQVTM, CDR2 ANQGSEA. The CDR3 DNA follows: TGCAGCGTTGCTCGGGACTTCATCAATGAGCAGTTCTTC. Residues: CSVARDFINEQFF.

This chain connects TRBV14 to TRBJ2-2, with D tentatively TRBD2 (6 bases). Deletions cut 4 bases from V and 6 bases from J, with 12 bases between. CDR1 is SGHDN and CDR2 is FVKESK in the germline V gene. This CDR3 is 14 amino acids long. Here the CDR3 reads CASSPTWGAGELFF. The CDR3 nucleotides read TGTGCCAGCAGCCCGACTTGGGGGGCCGGGGAGCTGTTTTTT. Combining the CDR3 with reference TRBV14 and TRBJ2-2 gives the whole variable domain EAGVTQFPSHSVIEKGQTVTLRCDPISGHDNLYWYRRVMGKEIKFLLHFVKESKQDESGMPNNRFLAERTGGTYSTLKVQPAELEDSGVYFCASSPTWGAGELFFGEGSRLTVL.

The J gene is TRBJ1-2, the V gene TRBV7-2; the D gene is possibly TRBD1 (5 bases). V was clipped by 3 bases and J by 1 base, with 9 bases between them. The CDR3 contains 14 residues. The germline V gene encodes CDR1 SGHTA and CDR2 FQGNSA. The CDR3 spells CASSLGPYNYGYTF. DNA of the CDR3: TGTGCCAGCAGCTTGGGGCCATATAACTATGGCTACACCTTC.

The chain employs TRBV19 and TRBJ2-7; 7 positions agree with TRBD1. The CDR3 contains 15 residues. Trimming at V came to 6 bases and at J to 0 bases, leaving 8 bases not matched to a gene. Per germline, CDR1 LNHDA and CDR2 SQIVND (reference sequence). The CDR3: CASRRGQDGSYEQYF. CDR3 bases: TGTGCCAGTAGGAGAGGACAGGATGGCTCCTACGAGCAGTACTTC.

For this clone: A junction end diverges from the germline sequence, so it may reflect a read error. This chain links TRBV28 with TRBJ2-7, with D possibly matching TRBD1 (6 bases). CDR1 is MDHEN and CDR2 is SYDVKM in the germline V gene. This CDR3 region has 12 residues. Here the CDR3 DNA reads TGTGCCAGCAGCGTTACTACAGGGCCTAGACACTTC. Its protein product is CASSVTTGPRHF.

The V gene is TRBV13, the J gene TRBJ2-1; maybe TRBD2 (5 bases). There are 13 residues in the CDR3. Deletions cut 5 bases from V and 12 bases from J, with 17 bases between. Germline V gene data show CDR1 as PRHDT and CDR2 as FYEKMQ (reference sequence). The DNA of the CDR3 is TGTGCCAGCAGCCCCTATACTAGTTTCGGGCAGTTCTTC. It translates to CASSPYTSFGQFF.

This chain connects TRBV2 to TRBJ1-4; D is ambiguous. Germline-derived CDR1 and CDR2 are SNHLY and FYNNEI. This CDR3 has 15 amino acids. V was clipped by 6 bases and J by 0 bases, with 11 bases between them. DNA for the CDR3: TGTGCCAGCAGGAGGGAAATTGCAACTAATGAAAAACTGTTTTTT. The encoded protein is CASRREIATNEKLFF.

This clone was recorded a few times. The chain has TRBV11-2 and TRBJ2-2; TRBD2 might be the D (6 bases). CDR1 and CDR2 from the germline V gene are SGHAT and FQNNGV. Trimming took off 5 bases at V and 2 bases at J, with 15 bases between the two ends. This CDR3 comprises 16 residues. This CDR3 reads CASSLLSGANTGELFF. The DNA for the CDR3 is TGTGCCAGCAGCCTCCTTAGCGGAGCTAACACCGGGGAGCTGTTTTTT.

The V call is TRBV9, the J call TRBJ2-5; 11 bases line up with TRBD2. The CDR3 sequence is 17 residues long. In germline, CDR1 is SGDLS, CDR2 YYNGEE. V shed 0 bases, J shed 2 bases, and the junction held 6 bases outside the gene matches. CDR3 sequence reads: CASSVGVGTSGQETQYF. The CDR3 nucleotides read TGTGCCAGCAGCGTAGGGGTGGGGACTAGCGGACAAGAGACCCAGTACTTC.

The chain joins TRBV29-1 to TRBJ2-2; no clear D gene. This CDR3 comprises 12 residues. The germline CDR1 and CDR2 sequences are SQVTM and ANQGSEA. Trimming cost V 7 bases and J 5 bases, with 11 bases left between them. The CDR3 DNA is TGCAGCGCCACCGGTGGAACCGGGGAGCTGTTTTTT. Protein sequence: CSATGGTGELFF.

The CDR3 loop reads CASSWRVGYTF. CDR3 in DNA: TGCGCCAGCAGCTGGAGGGTTGGCTACACCTTC. This chain joins TRBV5-1 and TRBJ1-2; no definite D call. Trimming removed 3 bases at V and 7 bases at J, with 7 bases between. The CDR3 length is 11 residues. CDR1 and CDR2 (germline): SGHRS, YFSETQ.